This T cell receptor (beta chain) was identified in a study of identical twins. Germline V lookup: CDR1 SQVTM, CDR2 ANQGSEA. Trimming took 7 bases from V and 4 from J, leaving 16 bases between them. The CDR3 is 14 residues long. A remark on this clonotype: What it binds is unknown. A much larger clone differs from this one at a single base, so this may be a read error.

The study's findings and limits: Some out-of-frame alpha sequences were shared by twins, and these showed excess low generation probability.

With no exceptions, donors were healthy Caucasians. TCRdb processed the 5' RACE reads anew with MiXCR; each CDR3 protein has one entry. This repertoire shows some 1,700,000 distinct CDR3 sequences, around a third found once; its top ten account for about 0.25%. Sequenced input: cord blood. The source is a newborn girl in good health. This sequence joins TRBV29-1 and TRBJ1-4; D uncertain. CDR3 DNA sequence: TGCAGCGCAAGGACCCACGGCGGTAATGAAAAACTGTTTTTT. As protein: CSARTHGGNEKLFF.